The 20 T cell receptor beta chains below were found in one sample sequenced in a study of blood T cell repertoires in COVID-19. Sequencing was performed with immunoSEQ multiplex PCR; in TCRdb, only in-frame clones are kept and a portion is missing. Of 61,000 or so clones listed, roughly 88% are singletons. The specimen was peripheral blood. The receptors were gathered from a woman of 80 years or more with active COVID-19.

V is TRBV6-5 and J is TRBJ2-3, with D possibly being TRBD2 (6 bases). The germline V gene encodes CDR1 MNHEY and CDR2 SVGAGI. CDR3 length equals 16 residues. V lost 0 bases to trimming and J lost 4 bases, with 14 bases between them. Here the CDR3 reads CASSYSGRGRSDTQYF. CDR3 DNA: TGTGCCAGCAGTTACTCGGGGCGGGGTAGGTCAGATACGCAGTATTTT.

The V call is TRBV28, the J call TRBJ2-2, with 12 positions matching TRBD1. The V gene end was trimmed by 4 bases and the J gene end by 4 bases; junction bases not matched to a gene: 7. Germline lookup yields CDR1 MDHEN and CDR2 SYDVKM. The CDR3 consists of 17 residues. DNA for the CDR3: TGTGCCAGCAGTTCCCTGGGACAGGGGGCGGGCACCGGGGAGCTGTTTTTT. Translated: CASSSLGQGAGTGELFF.

The rearrangement links TRBV5-5 to TRBJ1-3; D is uncertain. The V end lost 1 base, the J end lost 7 bases, and 18 bases lay between the germline ends. Germline V gene sequence: CDR1 SGHKS, CDR2 YYEKEE (reference sequence). The CDR3 is made up of 16 amino acids. CDR3 DNA: TGTGCCAGCAGCTTGTATCAGGTCGGGGAATGGAACACCATATATTTT. Translation: CASSLYQVGEWNTIYF.

The rearrangement links TRBV2 to TRBJ2-2; D not resolved. The germline CDR1 and CDR2 sequences are SNHLY and FYNNEI. The CDR3 loop spans 13 amino acids. Trimming removed 3 bases at V and 11 bases at J, with 13 bases between. The chain's CDR3 is CASSEGPARELFF. CDR3 nucleotide sequence: TGTGCCAGCAGTGAGGGCCCGGCGAGAGAGCTGTTTTTT.

This clone came up once. The chain links TRBV18 to TRBJ2-7, with TRBD1 matching over 10 bases. This CDR3 is built from 15 residues. V dropped 3 bases and J dropped 3; count of bases not matched to a gene: 5. The germline gives CDR1 KGHSH, CDR2 LQKENI. The CDR3 region is CASSPDRGGYYEQYF. CDR3 sequence (DNA): TGTGCCAGCTCACCGGACAGGGGGGGTTACTACGAGCAGTACTTC.

The chain is built from TRBV5-1 and TRBJ1-1; weak D call: TRBD1 (6 bases). CDR1 is SGHRS and CDR2 is YFSETQ in the germline V gene. V lost 4 bases and J 6 bases, leaving 16 bases between the germline ends. The CDR3 totals 14 residues. The CDR3 loop is CASSGNRDFSEAFF. In DNA, the CDR3 is TGCGCCAGCAGCGGAAACAGGGATTTCTCTGAAGCTTTCTTT.

The gene calls are TRBV4-3 and TRBJ1-2; perhaps TRBD1 as D (6 bases). The germline V gene has CDR1 LGHNA and CDR2 YSLEER. Trimming pared 0 bases from V and 4 bases from J, leaving 15 bases between. The CDR3 is 16 residues long. The CDR3 sequence: CASSQDAAGAPYGYTF. The DNA of the CDR3 is TGCGCCAGCAGCCAAGATGCGGCAGGGGCACCCTATGGCTACACCTTC.

The V call is TRBV27, the J call TRBJ1-2; possibly TRBD1 for D (6 bases). Germline-derived CDR1 and CDR2 are MNHEY and SMNVEV (reference sequence). V was shortened by 6 bases and J by 1 base, with 21 bases between the two germline ends. The length of the CDR3 is 17 residues. The CDR3: CASSRLTGTPLNYGYTF. CDR3 DNA: TGTGCCAGCAGCCGTCTCACAGGGACCCCGCTTAACTATGGCTACACCTTC.

The rearrangement joins TRBV4-2 to TRBJ2-5; TRBD2 agrees at 10 bases. The CDR3 loop spans 16 amino acids. V lost 1 base, J lost 2 bases, and 4 bases stayed unmatched. Germline lookup yields CDR1 LGHNA and CDR2 YNFKEQ. DNA of the CDR3: TGTGCCAGCAGCCAAGGAGTAGCGGGGGGACAAGAGACCCAGTACTTC. It codes for CASSQGVAGGQETQYF.

V gene TRBV28 combines with J gene TRBJ1-1; D remains unclear. The CDR3 has 14 residues. Germline V gene lookup returns CDR1 MDHEN and CDR2 SYDVKM. Trimming stripped 3 bases from V and 0 bases from J, with 8 bases between. The CDR3 here is CASSFYGMNTEAFF. The CDR3 DNA reads as TGTGCCAGCAGTTTCTACGGGATGAACACTGAAGCTTTCTTT.

V usage is TRBV12-2 and J usage is TRBJ2-7; the table's D gene call, TRBD2, was not cross checked with the DNA. TRBV12-2 is annotated as a pseudogene. The CDR3 runs 15 residues. The CDR3 bases are TGTGCAAGTCGCCCCAGTGAGCGGGGAGTCTACGAGCAGTACTTC. It is translated as CASRPSERGVYEQYF.

The rearrangement joins TRBV6-2 or TRBV6-3 to TRBJ1-5; D call uncertain. The germline V gene has CDR1 MNHEY and CDR2 SVGEGT. Trimming cost V 0 bases and J 9 bases, with 9 bases left between them. The CDR3 extends over 13 amino acids. The CDR3 here is CASSYSSPGPQHF. CDR3 in DNA: TGTGCCAGCAGTTACTCGAGCCCTGGGCCCCAGCATTTT.

This rearrangement joins TRBV18 to TRBJ1-6, with 8 positions matching TRBD1. With V trimmed by 4 bases and J by 7 bases, 9 bases remained unmatched. CDR1 and CDR2 from the germline V gene are KGHSH and LQKENI. The CDR3 totals 16 residues. This CDR3 is CASSLNPGQANSPLHF. The CDR3, as DNA: TGTGCCAGCTCACTTAATCCGGGACAGGCGAATTCACCCCTCCACTTT.

The CDR3 DNA sequence: TGTGCCAGCAGTCCTACCACGGGGTCCTACGAGCAGTACTTC. It yields the protein CASSPTTGSYEQYF. This chain links TRBV25-1 with TRBJ2-7, with D possibly matching TRBD2 (5 bases). Germline CDR1 is MGHDK and CDR2 is SYGVNS. The V gene lost 5 bases and the J gene lost 1 base, with 12 bases spanning the gap. The CDR3 has 14 residues.

The chain carries TRBV4-2 and TRBJ1-1; a possible D gene is TRBD1 (6 bases). The CDR3 extends over 18 amino acids. CDR1 and CDR2 from the germline V gene are LGHNA and YNFKEQ. V lost 4 bases, J lost 1 base, and 22 bases lay in between. CDR3 in DNA: TGTGCCAGCAGCCTTGGGGGCGGGCCGACGGGGCGGAACACTGAAGCTTTCTTT. Amino acids: CASSLGGGPTGRNTEAFF.

This clone was seen more than once but under ten times. V is TRBV21-1 and J is TRBJ2-1; the table's D call, TRBD2, has no DNA check behind it. TRBV21-1 is noted as a pseudogene. CDR3 length equals 14 residues. The CDR3 nucleotides are TGTGCCAGCAGCGCCCGACTAGCGGAGAATGAGCAGTTCTTC. It encodes CASSARLAENEQFF.

The chain is built from TRBV4-2 and TRBJ2-7; D may be TRBD2 (5 bases). The V gene lost 0 bases and the J gene lost 2 bases, with 11 bases spanning the gap. The CDR3 sequence is 15 residues long. CDR1 is LGHNA and CDR2 is YNFKEQ in the germline V gene. CDR3 protein: CASSQDARDTYEQYF. The CDR3 DNA is TGTGCCAGCAGCCAAGATGCCCGGGATACCTACGAGCAGTACTTC.

J is TRBJ1-1 and V is TRBV5-1, with unresolved D. V lost 2 bases and J lost 10, with 18 bases in between. CDR3 size: 14 residues. In germline, CDR1 is SGHRS, CDR2 YFSETQ. Written as DNA, the CDR3 is TGCGCCAGCAGCTTTGGGTGGAGGGATAGTAGAGCTTTCTTT. Its translation is CASSFGWRDSRAFF.

The rearrangement joins TRBV5-6 to TRBJ1-2, with TRBD1 matching 8 bases. V lost 1 base, J lost 4 bases, and 9 bases stayed unmatched. The CDR3 consists of 16 residues. Germline assignment: CDR1 SGHDT and CDR2 YYEEEE. CDR3 residues: CASSLTNRGFSYGYTF. The DNA for the CDR3 is TGTGCCAGCAGCTTGACAAACAGGGGGTTTAGCTATGGCTACACCTTC.

In its sample, this clone was seen a few times. V and J are TRBV18 and TRBJ2-7, with 10 bases fitting TRBD1. This CDR3 spans 15 amino acids. Looked up from germline, CDR1 is KGHSH and CDR2 is LQKENI. The J segment lost 3 bases and the V segment lost 2 bases, leaving 4 bases of the junction unmatched. The CDR3 coding sequence is TGTGCCAGCTCACCAGCGACAGGGGGCGGCTACGAGCAGTACTTC. This translates into CASSPATGGGYEQYF.